What follows are 8 T cell receptor beta chains derived from one specimen sequenced in a study of T-cell memory formation after mild COVID-19. TCRdb re-derived calls from the 5' RACE reads in MiXCR, one entry per CDR3 protein. The data show over 350,000 distinct CDR3 sequences, 24% seen once. Sequencing was carried out using PBMCs or a T cell subset sorted from them (not recorded which). The source is an adult woman who had mild COVID-19 (a few samples of this study predate the infection). Cell type and time point are not known.

This clonotype has just a few counts. V gene TRBV27 combines with J gene TRBJ2-5, with no clear D. This CDR3 is 13 amino acids long. The V end lost 5 bases, the J end lost 2 bases, and 9 bases lay between the germline ends. The germline V gene has CDR1 MNHEY and CDR2 SMNVEV (reference sequence). The CDR3 loop is CASSHYLQETQYF. As DNA, the CDR3 is TGTGCCAGCAGTCACTACCTACAAGAGACCCAGTACTTC.

This clonotype has more than one count but fewer than ten. The chain joins TRBV7-6 to TRBJ1-2; D gene unclear. V dropped 5 bases and J dropped 9 bases, with 19 bases sitting between them. Germline V gene sequence: CDR1 SGHVS, CDR2 FNYEAQ. This CDR3 contains 14 residues. The CDR3 sequence is CASSPAGSGESYTF. The CDR3 nucleotides are TGTGCCAGCAGCCCTGCTGGGTCCGGAGAGAGCTACACCTTC.

This clonotype was counted only a few times. In DNA form, the CDR3 reads TGTGCCAGCAGCTCTCAGGGTCTAGCGGGGCCGGGGACCCAGTACTTC. Translated, it gives CASSSQGLAGPGTQYF. The genes are TRBV7-9 and TRBJ2-5; 9 bases are shared with TRBD2. Germline V gives CDR1 SEHNR, CDR2 FQNEAQ (reference sequence). The CDR3 is 16 amino acids. V lost 4 bases and J lost 7; bases outside the gene matches: 13.

The sample holds a few counts of this clonotype. This sequence joins TRBV20-1 and TRBJ1-2; TRBD1 is a possible D gene (6 bases). Germline CDR1 DFQATT, CDR2 SNEGSKA (reference sequence). Trimming shortened V by 4 bases and J by 7 bases, and 16 bases separated the two germline ends. The CDR3 has 13 residues. This CDR3 reads CSATGARRGGYTF. The CDR3 DNA reads TGCAGTGCTACAGGGGCCAGGCGGGGTGGCTACACCTTC.

J is TRBJ1-2 and V is TRBV7-3; TRBD1 agrees at 10 bases. This CDR3 spans 15 amino acids. The V and J ends lost 6 bases and 4 bases, in that order; junction bases with no gene match: 8. The germline gives CDR1 SGHTA, CDR2 FQGTGA. Here the CDR3 reads CASSTTGTGAYGYTF. Written as DNA, the CDR3 is TGTGCCAGCAGTACCACCGGGACAGGGGCCTATGGCTACACCTTC. Full variable domain (missing parts from reference TRBV7-3 and TRBJ1-2): GAGVSQTPSNKVTEKGKYVELRCDPISGHTALYWYRQSLGQGPEFLIYFQGTGAADDSGLPNDRFFAVRPEGSVSTLKIQRTERGDSAVYLCASSTTGTGAYGYTFGSGTRLTVV.

The V gene is TRBV7-9, the J gene TRBJ1-1; 8 bases are a match to TRBD1. The V segment lost 6 bases and the J segment 3 bases; nucleotides outside the gene matches: 9. The germline CDR1 and CDR2 sequences are SEHNR and FQNEAQ (reference sequence). The CDR3 is 15 residues long. In nucleotides, the CDR3 is TGTGCCAGCAGTTCCGGACAGGGAAGGGACACTGAAGCTTTCTTT. Amino acid sequence: CASSSGQGRDTEAFF. The full variable domain, rest sourced from reference TRBV7-9 and TRBJ1-1, is DTGVSQNPRHKITKRGQNVTFRCDPISEHNRLYWYRQTLGQGPEFLTYFQNEAQLEKSRLLSDRFSAERPKGSFSTLEIQRTEQGDSAMYLCASSSGQGRDTEAFFGQGTRLTVV.

V and J are TRBV29-1 and TRBJ2-7; D perhaps matches TRBD1 (6 bases). CDR3 length: 12 amino acids. Germline V gene sequence: CDR1 SQVTM, CDR2 ANQGSEA. The germline V and J ends were trimmed by 6 bases and 3 bases, with 12 bases remaining between them. CDR3 sequence (DNA): TGCAGCGTACGGACAGCTATCTACGAGCAGTACTTC. This sequence encodes CSVRTAIYEQYF.

The V call is TRBV14, the J call TRBJ2-1; TRBD2 aligns across 7 bases. The germline gives CDR1 SGHDN, CDR2 FVKESK. Germline trimming cut 1 base from V and 10 bases from J; bases unmatched to any gene: 1. The CDR3 has 12 amino acids. In DNA form, the CDR3 reads TGTGCCAGCAGCCAAGGGGAGGGCGAGCAGTTCTTC. Encoded protein: CASSQGEGEQFF.